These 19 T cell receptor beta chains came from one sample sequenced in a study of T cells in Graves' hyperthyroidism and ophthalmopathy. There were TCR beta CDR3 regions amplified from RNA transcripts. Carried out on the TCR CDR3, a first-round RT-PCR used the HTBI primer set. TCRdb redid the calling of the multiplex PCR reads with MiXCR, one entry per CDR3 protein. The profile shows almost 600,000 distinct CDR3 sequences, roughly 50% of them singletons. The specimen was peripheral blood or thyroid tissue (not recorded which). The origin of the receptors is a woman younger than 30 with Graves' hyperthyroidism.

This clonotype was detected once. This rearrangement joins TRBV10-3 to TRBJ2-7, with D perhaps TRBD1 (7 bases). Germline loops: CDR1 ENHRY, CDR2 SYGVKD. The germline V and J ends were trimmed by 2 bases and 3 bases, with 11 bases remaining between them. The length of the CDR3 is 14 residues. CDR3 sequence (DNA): TGTGCCATCAGTGAGACAGGGGAGGTCTACGAGCAGTACTTC. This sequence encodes CAISETGEVYEQYF.

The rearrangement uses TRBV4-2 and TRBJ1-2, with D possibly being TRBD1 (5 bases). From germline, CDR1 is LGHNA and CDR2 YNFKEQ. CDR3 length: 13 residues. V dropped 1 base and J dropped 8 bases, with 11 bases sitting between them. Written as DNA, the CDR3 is TGTGCCAGCAGCCAAGGGGGGGTAGACGGCTACACCTTC. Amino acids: CASSQGGVDGYTF.

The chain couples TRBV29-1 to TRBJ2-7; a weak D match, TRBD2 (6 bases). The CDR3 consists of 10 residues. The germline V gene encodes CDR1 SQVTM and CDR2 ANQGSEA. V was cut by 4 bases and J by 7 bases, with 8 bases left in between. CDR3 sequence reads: CSVGAGEQYF. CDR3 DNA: TGCAGCGTTGGGGCGGGAGAGCAGTACTTC.

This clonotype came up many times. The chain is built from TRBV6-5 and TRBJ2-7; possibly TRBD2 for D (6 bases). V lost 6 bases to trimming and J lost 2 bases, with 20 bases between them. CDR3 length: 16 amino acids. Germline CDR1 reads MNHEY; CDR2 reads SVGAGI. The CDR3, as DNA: TGTGCCAGCAGGCGCACCCGGCTAGCGTTAACCTACGAGCAGTACTTC. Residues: CASRRTRLALTYEQYF.

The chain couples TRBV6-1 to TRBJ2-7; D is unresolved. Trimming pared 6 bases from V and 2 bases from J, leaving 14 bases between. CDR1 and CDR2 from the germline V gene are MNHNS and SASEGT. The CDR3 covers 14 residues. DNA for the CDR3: TGTGCCAGCAGCCGGGCGACCCATCCCTACGAGCAGTACTTC. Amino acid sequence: CASSRATHPYEQYF.

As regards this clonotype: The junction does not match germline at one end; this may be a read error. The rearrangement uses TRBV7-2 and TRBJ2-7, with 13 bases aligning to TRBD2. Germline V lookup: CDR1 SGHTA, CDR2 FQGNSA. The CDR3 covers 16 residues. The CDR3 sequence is CASSQWTSGSSNEQYF. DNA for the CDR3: TGCGCCAGCAGCCAATGGACTAGCGGGAGTAGCAACGAGCAGTACTTC.

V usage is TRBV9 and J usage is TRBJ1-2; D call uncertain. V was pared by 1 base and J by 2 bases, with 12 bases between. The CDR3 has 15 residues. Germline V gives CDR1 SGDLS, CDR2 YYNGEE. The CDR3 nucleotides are TGTGCCAGCAGCGTACTAGCGGGAGGAAACTATGGCTACACCTTC. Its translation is CASSVLAGGNYGYTF.

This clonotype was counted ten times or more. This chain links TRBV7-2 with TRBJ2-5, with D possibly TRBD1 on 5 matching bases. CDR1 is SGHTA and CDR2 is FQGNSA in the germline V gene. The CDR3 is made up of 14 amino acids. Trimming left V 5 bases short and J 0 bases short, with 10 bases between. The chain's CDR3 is CASSPAGHQETQYF. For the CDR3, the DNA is TGTGCCAGCAGCCCGGCAGGGCACCAAGAGACCCAGTACTTC.

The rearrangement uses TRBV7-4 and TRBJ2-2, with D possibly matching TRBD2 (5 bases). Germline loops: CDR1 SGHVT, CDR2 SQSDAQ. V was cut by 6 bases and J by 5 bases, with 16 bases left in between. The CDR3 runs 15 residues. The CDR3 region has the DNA TGTGCCAGCAGTGTAACTAGTGGTGAGACCGGGGAGCTGTTTTTT. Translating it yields CASSVTSGETGELFF.

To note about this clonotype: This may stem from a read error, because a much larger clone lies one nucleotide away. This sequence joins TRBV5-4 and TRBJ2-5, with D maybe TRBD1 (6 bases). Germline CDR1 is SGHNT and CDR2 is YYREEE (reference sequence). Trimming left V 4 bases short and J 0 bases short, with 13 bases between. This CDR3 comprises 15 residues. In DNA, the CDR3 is TGTGCCAGCAGCCCCGGGACAACCAACCAAGAGACCCAGTACTTC. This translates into CASSPGTTNQETQYF.

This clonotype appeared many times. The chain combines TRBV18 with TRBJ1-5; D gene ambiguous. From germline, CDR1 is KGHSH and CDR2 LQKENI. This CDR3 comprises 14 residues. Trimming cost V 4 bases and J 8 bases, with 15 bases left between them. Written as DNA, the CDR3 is TGTGCCAGCTCACTCGGGCGGGTTGGGAAGCCCCAGCATTTT. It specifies CASSLGRVGKPQHF.

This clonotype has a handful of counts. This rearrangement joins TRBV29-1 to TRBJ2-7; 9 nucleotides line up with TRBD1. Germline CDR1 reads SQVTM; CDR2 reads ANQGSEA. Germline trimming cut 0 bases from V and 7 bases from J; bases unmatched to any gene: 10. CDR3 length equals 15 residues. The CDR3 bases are TGCAGCGTTGAAGATCGCGGGACAGGGTTTCGAGAGCAGTACTTC. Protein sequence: CSVEDRGTGFREQYF.

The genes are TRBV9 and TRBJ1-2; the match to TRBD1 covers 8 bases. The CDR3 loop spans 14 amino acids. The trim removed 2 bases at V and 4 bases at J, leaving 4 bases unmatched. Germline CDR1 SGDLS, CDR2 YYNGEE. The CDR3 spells CASSVAGQGYGYTF. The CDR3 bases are TGTGCCAGCAGCGTCGCCGGACAGGGCTATGGCTACACCTTC.

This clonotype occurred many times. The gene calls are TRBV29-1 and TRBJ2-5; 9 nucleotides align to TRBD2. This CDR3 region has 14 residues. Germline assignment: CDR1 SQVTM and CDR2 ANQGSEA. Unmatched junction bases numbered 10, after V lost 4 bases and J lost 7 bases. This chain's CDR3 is CSVASSGSAGTQYF. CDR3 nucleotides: TGCAGCGTTGCCAGTAGCGGGAGCGCGGGGACCCAGTACTTC.

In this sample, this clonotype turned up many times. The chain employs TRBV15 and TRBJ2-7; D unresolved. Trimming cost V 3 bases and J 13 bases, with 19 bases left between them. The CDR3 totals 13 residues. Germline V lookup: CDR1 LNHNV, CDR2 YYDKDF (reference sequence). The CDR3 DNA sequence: TGTGCCACCAGCAGTGCTCGGCCTGACCTCTTATACTTC. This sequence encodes CATSSARPDLLYF.

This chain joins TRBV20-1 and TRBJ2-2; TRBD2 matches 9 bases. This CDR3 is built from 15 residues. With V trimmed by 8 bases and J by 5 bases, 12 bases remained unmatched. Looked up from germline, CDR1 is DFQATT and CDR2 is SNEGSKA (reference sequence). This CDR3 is CSMGWREGLTGELFF. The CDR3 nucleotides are TGCAGTATGGGATGGCGGGAGGGCCTTACCGGGGAGCTGTTTTTT.

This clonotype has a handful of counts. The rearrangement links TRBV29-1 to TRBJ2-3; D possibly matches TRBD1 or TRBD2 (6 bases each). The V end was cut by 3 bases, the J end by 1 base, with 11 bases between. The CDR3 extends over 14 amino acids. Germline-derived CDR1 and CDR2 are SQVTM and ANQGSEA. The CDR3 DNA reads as TGCAGCGTTGAGAGGGGGGAGGGCACAGATACGCAGTATTTT. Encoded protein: CSVERGEGTDTQYF.

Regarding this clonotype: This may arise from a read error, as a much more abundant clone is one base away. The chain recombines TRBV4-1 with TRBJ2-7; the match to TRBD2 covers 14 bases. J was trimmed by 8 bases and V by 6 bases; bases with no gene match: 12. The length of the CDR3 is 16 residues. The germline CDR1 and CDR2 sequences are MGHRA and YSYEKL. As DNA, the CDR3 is TGCGCCAGCAGGCGAGGACTAGCGGGAGGTATGTACAAGCAGTACTTC. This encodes CASRRGLAGGMYKQYF.

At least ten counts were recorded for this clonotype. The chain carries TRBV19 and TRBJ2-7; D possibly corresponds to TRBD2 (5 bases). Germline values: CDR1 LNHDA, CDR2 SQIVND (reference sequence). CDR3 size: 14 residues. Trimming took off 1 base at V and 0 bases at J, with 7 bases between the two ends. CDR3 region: CASSIVGGSYEQYF. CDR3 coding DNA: TGTGCCAGTAGTATAGTTGGAGGCTCCTACGAGCAGTACTTC. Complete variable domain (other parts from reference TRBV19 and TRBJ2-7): DGGITQSPKYLFRKEGQNVTLSCEQNLNHDAMYWYRQDPGQGLRLIYYSQIVNDFQKGDIAEGYSVSREKKESFPLTVTSAQKNPTAFYLCASSIVGGSYEQYFGPGTRLTVT.